A single sample gave rise to the 25 T cell receptor beta chains below, sequenced in a study of T cells after yellow fever vaccination. Via MiXCR, TCRdb re-called the 5' RACE reads, giving one row per CDR3 protein. The table shows over 150,000 distinct CDR3 sequences, with about 6.2% occurring only once. The sequences come from CD4+ T cells sorted from PBMCs, collected on the day of the first yellow fever vaccination. The receptor set was obtained from a young man who received the YFV17D yellow fever vaccine.

V is TRBV24-1 and J is TRBJ2-1; no definite D call. The V gene's germline CDR1 is KGHDR and CDR2 SFDVKD. This CDR3 contains 15 residues. Trimming left V 9 bases short and J 2 bases short, with 16 bases between. CDR3: CATASTGYPYNEQFF. The CDR3 DNA reads TGTGCCACCGCCTCAACCGGGTACCCCTACAATGAGCAGTTCTTC.

The CDR3 sequence is CASSQSWQGGEKLFF. CDR3 bases: TGCGCCAGCAGTCAATCGTGGCAGGGGGGAGAAAAACTGTTTTTT. The chain links TRBV23-1 to TRBJ1-4; 7 bases fit TRBD1. TRBV23-1 has ORF status, its function being uncertain. CDR3 length equals 15 residues. V gave up 0 bases and J gave up 8 bases; unmatched junction bases: 6.

This clonotype showed up many times. The rearrangement joins TRBV7-9 to TRBJ2-3, with D possibly TRBD1 on 5 matching bases. Looked up from germline, CDR1 is SEHNR and CDR2 is FQNEAQ (reference sequence). The CDR3 is 16 residues long. Trimming stripped 3 bases from V and 4 bases from J, with 17 bases between. The CDR3 spells CASSFLGALGPDTQYF. CDR3 in DNA: TGTGCCAGCAGCTTTTTAGGGGCCCTTGGGCCAGATACGCAGTATTTT.

This clonotype has at least ten counts. The J gene is TRBJ1-1, the V gene TRBV18; D may be TRBD1 (5 bases). The V end was cut by 3 bases, the J end by 5 bases, with 10 bases between. Germline lookup yields CDR1 KGHSH and CDR2 LQKENI. This CDR3 spans 13 amino acids. The CDR3 sequence: CASSPGHGTEAFF. In DNA form, the CDR3 reads TGTGCCAGCTCACCCGGACATGGGACTGAAGCTTTCTTT.

This clonotype was counted between two and nine times. The gene calls are TRBV24-1 and TRBJ1-2, with D possibly matching TRBD1 (5 bases). V was cut by 4 bases and J by 13 bases, with 18 bases left in between. Looked up from germline, CDR1 is KGHDR and CDR2 is SFDVKD. The CDR3 contains 13 residues. For the CDR3, the DNA is TGTGCCACCAGTGAGACGGGACTCCGGAGCTTCACCTTC. This codes for CATSETGLRSFTF.

The table lists this clonotype with many counts. The rearrangement uses TRBV10-3 and TRBJ1-1; tentatively, D is TRBD1 (6 bases). Per the germline V gene, CDR1 is ENHRY and CDR2 is SYGVKD. The CDR3 covers 17 residues. V was cut by 2 bases and J by 5 bases, with 21 bases left in between. The CDR3 region is CAISEPLGGAVGTEAFF. Written as DNA, the CDR3 is TGTGCCATCAGTGAGCCCCTGGGGGGCGCGGTTGGGACTGAAGCTTTCTTT.

This clonotype occurred many times. The chain carries TRBV6-2 or TRBV6-3 and TRBJ1-5; D not resolved. The V end was cut by 6 bases, the J end by 2 bases, with 17 bases between. Germline CDR1 reads MNHEY; CDR2 reads SVGEGT. The CDR3 loop spans 16 amino acids. CDR3 nucleotide sequence: TGTGCCAGCAGCTCCATCCGACATCCTCGCAATCAGCCCCAGCATTTT. It codes for CASSSIRHPRNQPQHF.

This clonotype was counted ten times or more. J is TRBJ2-1 and V is TRBV7-3; 11 nucleotides align to TRBD2. Germline CDR1 and CDR2: SGHTA and FQGTGA. The trim removed 0 bases at V and 6 bases at J, leaving 4 bases unmatched. The CDR3 covers 16 residues. This CDR3 reads CASSLTQTSGVNEQFF. DNA of the CDR3: TGTGCCAGCAGCTTAACCCAGACTAGCGGGGTCAATGAGCAGTTCTTC.

This clonotype was seen ten or more times. The chain recombines TRBV28 with TRBJ1-2; 8 nucleotides align to TRBD1. Germline V lookup: CDR1 MDHEN, CDR2 SYDVKM. The CDR3 loop spans 14 amino acids. The V and J ends lost 4 bases and 7 bases, in that order; junction bases with no gene match: 8. This CDR3 is CASSSGPRGLGYTF. DNA for the CDR3: TGTGCCAGCAGTTCGGGACCCAGGGGGCTTGGCTACACCTTC.

V usage is TRBV18 and J usage is TRBJ2-5, with D possibly TRBD1 on 5 matching bases. CDR1 and CDR2 (germline): KGHSH, LQKENI. This CDR3 region has 15 residues. The V end was cut by 3 bases, the J end by 3 bases, with 14 bases between. Here the CDR3 DNA reads TGTGCCAGCTCACCGGTGGGGCGACCCGAAGAGACCCAGTACTTC. Translating gives CASSPVGRPEETQYF.

This clonotype was counted many times. The V and J genes are TRBV7-2 and TRBJ2-1; D uncertain. Trimming removed 2 bases at V and 4 bases at J, with 15 bases between. The length of the CDR3 is 16 residues. Germline CDR1 and CDR2: SGHTA and FQGNSA. In DNA form, the CDR3 reads TGTGCCAGCAGCTTATTGGGCCTAACGACTTACAATGAGCAGTTCTTC. Protein: CASSLLGLTTYNEQFF.

This clonotype was recorded at least ten times. This rearrangement joins TRBV4-3 to TRBJ2-2; 8 bases line up with TRBD2. After removal of 3 bases from V and 6 bases from J, the junction contained 0 bases not matched to a gene. Germline V gives CDR1 LGHNA, CDR2 YSLEER. The CDR3 length is 13 residues. This CDR3 is CASSQREAGELFF. The CDR3 nucleotides are TGCGCCAGCAGCCAGCGGGAGGCCGGGGAGCTGTTTTTT.

This clonotype was observed at least ten times. The chain combines TRBV5-5 with TRBJ2-7; D unclear. Germline assignment: CDR1 SGHKS and CDR2 YYEKEE (reference sequence). The CDR3 runs 12 residues. V lost 3 bases to trimming and J lost 3 bases, with 7 bases between them. The CDR3 sequence: CASSSTGYEQYF. The DNA of the CDR3 is TGTGCCAGCAGCTCAACGGGCTACGAGCAGTACTTC.

This clonotype showed up many times. The genes are TRBV3-1 and TRBJ1-5, with D perhaps TRBD1 (6 bases). V lost 5 bases, J lost 4 bases, and 9 bases lay in between. Germline V lookup: CDR1 LGHDT, CDR2 YNNKEL (reference sequence). The CDR3 totals 13 residues. The CDR3 coding sequence is TGTGCCAGCAGCGGGGGGGCAAATCAGCCCCAGCATTTT. It codes for CASSGGANQPQHF. Combining the CDR3 with reference TRBV3-1 and TRBJ1-5 gives the whole variable domain DTAVSQTPKYLVTQMGNDKSIKCEQNLGHDTMYWYKQDSKKFLKIMFSYNNKELIINETVPNRFSPKSPDKAHLNLHINSLELGDSAVYFCASSGGANQPQHFGDGTRLSIL.

Concerning this clonotype itself: At one boundary the junction diverges from the germline segment, which might be a read error. V usage is TRBV24-1 and J usage is TRBJ2-5; TRBD1 aligns across 10 bases. CDR3 size: 15 residues. Germline-derived CDR1 and CDR2 are KGHDR and SFDVKD. The DNA of the CDR3 is TGTTCCACCGGAACCGGGACAGGGGCAGGGGAGACCCAGTACTTC. Encoded protein: CSTGTGTGAGETQYF.

This clonotype turned up a few times. The genes are TRBV6-5 and TRBJ1-2; no reliable D call. Germline V lookup: CDR1 MNHEY, CDR2 SVGAGI. V lost 2 bases and J 7 bases, leaving 11 bases between the germline ends. The CDR3 length is 13 residues. CDR3 in amino acids: CASSYGLWGGYTF. The CDR3 bases are TGTGCCAGCAGTTACGGACTGTGGGGTGGCTACACCTTC.

This clonotype was picked up many times. The chain has TRBV7-3 and TRBJ2-2; D perhaps matches TRBD1 (5 bases). Trimming shortened V by 3 bases and J by 1 base, and 9 bases separated the two germline ends. This CDR3 is 15 amino acids long. Germline loops: CDR1 SGHTA, CDR2 FQGTGA. CDR3 DNA: TGTGCCAGCAGCTTTCACGGACAGAACACCGGGGAGCTGTTTTTT. Its translation: CASSFHGQNTGELFF.

This clonotype was detected a few times. V gene TRBV28 combines with J gene TRBJ1-1; D unresolved. Trimming shortened V by 6 bases and J by 5 bases, and 16 bases separated the two germline ends. This CDR3 region has 14 residues. Germline V gene data show CDR1 as MDHEN and CDR2 as SYDVKM. In DNA form, the CDR3 reads TGTGCCAGCAGACCTCATACATCGAGAACTGAAGCTTTCTTT. Translated: CASRPHTSRTEAFF.

This clonotype showed up many times. The rearrangement uses TRBV10-2 and TRBJ2-7; the D gene is possibly TRBD1 (6 bases). Germline CDR1 is WSHSY and CDR2 is SAAADI. The CDR3 length is 15 residues. Deletions cut 0 bases from V and 3 bases from J, with 12 bases between. The CDR3, as DNA: TGCGCCAGCAGTGAGTCGGCAGGGGCGGGCTACGAGCAGTACTTC. Its protein is CASSESAGAGYEQYF.

This clonotype was seen many times. The V and J genes are TRBV9 and TRBJ2-1; D may be TRBD2 (5 bases). This CDR3 comprises 15 residues. The germline V gene has CDR1 SGDLS and CDR2 YYNGEE. Trimming pared 4 bases from V and 7 bases from J, leaving 18 bases between. The CDR3 loop is CASSPSGSRMNEQFF. The CDR3 DNA sequence: TGTGCCAGCAGCCCTTCGGGGTCCCGGATGAATGAGCAGTTCTTC.

This clonotype was picked up a small number of times. The chain couples TRBV20-1 to TRBJ1-1; D is unresolved. Looked up from germline, CDR1 is DFQATT and CDR2 is SNEGSKA (reference sequence). CDR3 length: 14 amino acids. Trimming cost V 4 bases and J 1 base, with 13 bases left between them. As DNA, the CDR3 is TGCAGTGCTACAGGACGTCCTACGAACACTGAAGCTTTCTTT. It codes for CSATGRPTNTEAFF.

The rearrangement joins TRBV7-2 to TRBJ1-2; D is possibly TRBD1 (5 bases). The CDR3 spans 14 residues. Germline V lookup: CDR1 SGHTA, CDR2 FQGNSA. With 5 bases removed from V and 6 bases from J, the gap between germline ends came to 16 bases. DNA for the CDR3: TGTGCCAGCAGCCGGTTCAGGGAAGAGGATGGCTACACCTTC. Amino acid sequence: CASSRFREEDGYTF.

Many counts were recorded for this clonotype. The rearrangement links TRBV20-1 to TRBJ2-4, with D possibly matching TRBD1 (5 bases). V was pared by 1 base and J by 7 bases, with 11 bases between. The CDR3 loop spans 13 amino acids. Germline loops: CDR1 DFQATT, CDR2 SNEGSKA (reference sequence). The CDR3 coding sequence is TGCAGTGCTAGAGGGTGGGGCAGGAACATTCAGTACTTC. Protein product: CSARGWGRNIQYF.

Ten or more counts support this clonotype. The gene calls are TRBV11-2 and TRBJ2-3, with D unclear. The CDR3 contains 15 residues. V was pared by 4 bases and J by 2 bases, with 13 bases between. The germline V gene has CDR1 SGHAT and CDR2 FQNNGV. The CDR3 region has the DNA TGTGCCAGCAGCTCCACCCGATGGTTCACAGATACGCAGTATTTT. Its translation: CASSSTRWFTDTQYF.

This clonotype has a handful of counts. The gene calls are TRBV10-2 and TRBJ2-7; TRBD1 aligns across 7 bases. The V and J ends lost 5 bases and 5 bases, in that order; junction bases with no gene match: 9. Germline assignment: CDR1 WSHSY and CDR2 SAAADI. The length of the CDR3 is 14 residues. CDR3 residues: CASSPTGVSDEQYF. In nucleotides, the CDR3 is TGCGCCAGCAGTCCTACAGGGGTCTCGGACGAGCAGTACTTC.